The following is a T cell receptor (beta chain) sequence with its context. The data belong to a study of blood T cell repertoires in COVID-19. In the original analysis: Reference gene primer amplification yielded estimated nucleated cell counts. The table came from immunoSEQ multiplex PCR; TCRdb's copy has only in-frame clones and leaves some out. V and J calls and clone size follow that table, whereas D and trimming were derived from the DNA. The sample has tens of thousands of clones, 75% to 95% seen once; the top ten hold about 2.1%. The sample consisted of peripheral blood. This clonotype was obtained from a man between 60 and 70 years old with acute or convalescent COVID-19.

CDR3 sequence: CASSLTGEKAFF. CDR3 bases: TGTGCCAGCAGCTTGACGGGTGAGAAAGCTTTCTTT. The V call is TRBV13, the J call TRBJ1-1; D call uncertain. Trimming cost V 3 bases and J 9 bases, with 11 bases left between them. Germline CDR1 and CDR2: PRHDT and FYEKMQ (reference sequence). The CDR3 extends over 12 amino acids.